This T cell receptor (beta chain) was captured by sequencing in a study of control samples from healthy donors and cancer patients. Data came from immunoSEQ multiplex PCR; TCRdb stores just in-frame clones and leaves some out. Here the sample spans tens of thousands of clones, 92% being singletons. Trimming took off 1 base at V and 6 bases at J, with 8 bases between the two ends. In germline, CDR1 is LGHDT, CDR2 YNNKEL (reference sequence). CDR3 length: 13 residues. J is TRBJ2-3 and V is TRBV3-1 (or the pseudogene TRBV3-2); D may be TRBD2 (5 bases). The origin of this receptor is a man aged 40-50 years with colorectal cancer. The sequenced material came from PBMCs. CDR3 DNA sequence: TGTGCCAGCAGCCAAGCGGGCGGGGATACGCAGTATTTT. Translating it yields CASSQAGGDTQYF.